The next 6 T cell receptor beta chains were all read from a single sample in a study of blood T cell repertoires in COVID-19. Sequenced by immunoSEQ multiplex PCR; TCRdb stores in-frame clones only, minus some. In the table there are some 24,000 clones, roughly 91% of which are singletons. Material for sequencing was peripheral blood. These receptors came from a man between 65 and 85 years old with COVID-19, enrolled during active disease.

The genes are TRBV7-2 and TRBJ1-3; TRBD1 is a possible D gene (5 bases). Germline assignment: CDR1 SGHTA and CDR2 FQGNSA. The length of the CDR3 is 16 residues. Trimming removed 1 base at V and 0 bases at J, with 10 bases between. The CDR3 DNA reads TGTGCCAGCAGCTTAGTCAGGGTGGCCTCTGGAAACACCATATATTTT. It encodes CASSLVRVASGNTIYF.

The chain combines TRBV20-1 with TRBJ2-7; tentative D call: TRBD2 (6 bases). CDR3 length: 11 amino acids. The germline V and J ends were trimmed by 6 bases and 4 bases, with 10 bases remaining between them. Germline CDR1 is DFQATT and CDR2 is SNEGSKA (reference sequence). CDR3 coding DNA: TGCAGTGCCGGGAGAGGGTACGAGCAGTACTTC. Its protein product is CSAGRGYEQYF.

Details on this clone: The junction departs from germline at one end; a sequencing error may be responsible. The V call is TRBV27, the J call TRBJ2-1; 11 positions agree with TRBD2. The CDR3 runs to 16 residues. Germline CDR1 is MNHEY and CDR2 is SMNVEV (reference sequence). CDR3 coding DNA: TGTGCCAGCAATTTAAATCCGGGACTAGCGGCCTTAGAGCAGTTCTTC. Amino acid sequence: CASNLNPGLAALEQFF.

This clone appeared a single time. Mismatch with germline at one junction end may stem from a read error. The chain has TRBV20-1 and TRBJ1-2; TRBD1 is a possible D gene (5 bases). Germline V gives CDR1 DFQATT, CDR2 SNEGSKA (reference sequence). This CDR3 has 9 residues. Here the CDR3 DNA reads TGCAGTGCTTCCCCTACGGGGGCCTTC. Protein: CSASPTGAF.

The chain combines TRBV11-2 with TRBJ2-2, with 8 positions matching TRBD2. The CDR3 length is 14 residues. Unmatched junction bases numbered 6, after V lost 8 bases and J lost 4 bases. Germline-derived CDR1 and CDR2 are SGHAT and FQNNGV. As DNA, the CDR3 is TGTGCCAGCCAGCGGGGGACGAGCACCGGGGAGCTGTTTTTT. Amino acids: CASQRGTSTGELFF.

Only one count was recorded for this clone. The rearrangement joins TRBV19 to TRBJ2-5; D is perhaps TRBD1 (5 bases). The CDR3 loop spans 16 amino acids. V dropped 5 bases and J dropped 0 bases, with 16 bases sitting between them. The germline V gene has CDR1 LNHDA and CDR2 SQIVND (reference sequence). Here the CDR3 DNA reads TGTGCCAGTAGTCTCGGCTCGACAGCGTACCAAGAGACCCAGTACTTC. The encoded protein is CASSLGSTAYQETQYF.